These 31 T cell receptor beta chains were all obtained from the same sample, sequenced in a study of spatial heterogeneity in lung cancer. TCRdb reanalysed the 5' RACE reads using MiXCR and keeps one entry per CDR3 protein. The table includes approximately 92,000 distinct CDR3 sequences, about 12% detected once. Regarding time point: sample taken at primary tumor resection. Whole RNA, which was extracted from tumor, nontumor lung tissue or frozen PBMC, was sequenced without any cell sorting. The sequencing here drew on PBMCs, taken at surgery. The receptors come from a male donor with early-stage non-small cell lung cancer.

The V and J genes are TRBV6-2 or TRBV6-3 and TRBJ2-3; 10 bases match TRBD2. This CDR3 is built from 14 residues. The germline gives CDR1 MNHEY, CDR2 SVGEGT. V dropped 6 bases and J dropped 11; count of bases not matched to a gene: 11. DNA of the CDR3: TGTGCCAGCAGCCCGACTAGCGGGTCTACCCGGCAGTATTTT. Its protein is CASSPTSGSTRQYF.

This clonotype showed up many times. The V gene is TRBV27, the J gene TRBJ2-7, with 9 bases lining up with TRBD1. Trimming at V came to 1 base and at J to 2 bases, leaving 3 bases not matched to a gene. The CDR3 covers 15 residues. Germline V lookup: CDR1 MNHEY, CDR2 SMNVEV (reference sequence). This chain's CDR3 is CASSLFGTGTYEQYF. CDR3 nucleotides: TGTGCCAGCAGTTTATTCGGGACAGGGACCTACGAGCAGTACTTC.

This clonotype was seen only a few times. The chain uses TRBV4-3 and TRBJ1-4; D remains unclear. The CDR3 extends over 15 amino acids. Germline assignment: CDR1 LGHNA and CDR2 YSLEER. V was cut by 0 bases and J by 0 bases, with 5 bases left in between. The CDR3 is CASSQEGSTNEKLFF. The CDR3 region has the DNA TGCGCCAGCAGCCAAGAAGGGTCAACTAATGAAAAACTGTTTTTT.

At least ten counts were recorded for this clonotype. The V gene is TRBV7-2, the J gene TRBJ2-1; the match to TRBD1 covers 7 bases. The V gene end was trimmed by 4 bases and the J gene end by 6 bases; junction bases not matched to a gene: 3. The CDR3 runs 13 residues. Germline V lookup: CDR1 SGHTA, CDR2 FQGNSA. The CDR3 coding sequence is TGTGCCAGCAGCTCCTGGACAGGCAATGAGCAGTTCTTC. Residues: CASSSWTGNEQFF.

This clonotype appeared a few times. Here the CDR3 reads CASSVTGGAETQYF. Written as DNA, the CDR3 is TGTGCCAGCAGCGTAACAGGGGGGGCAGAGACCCAGTACTTC. This chain uses TRBV7-6 with TRBJ2-5, with D perhaps TRBD1 (8 bases). Trimming removed 5 bases at V and 4 bases at J, with 14 bases between. The CDR3 is made up of 14 amino acids. From germline, CDR1 is SGHVS and CDR2 FNYEAQ. Complete variable domain (other parts from reference TRBV7-6 and TRBJ2-5): GAGVSQSPRYKVTKRGQDVALRCDPISGHVSLYWYRQALGQGPEFLTYFNYEAQQDKSGLPNDRFSAERPEGSISTLTIQRTEQRDSAMYRCASSVTGGAETQYFGPGTRLLVL.

This clonotype showed up many times. J is TRBJ2-3 and V is TRBV27; the match to TRBD1 covers 8 bases. The ends lost 3 bases at V and 7 bases at J; junction bases unmatched: 6. In germline, CDR1 is MNHEY, CDR2 SMNVEV (reference sequence). CDR3 length: 14 amino acids. The DNA of the CDR3 is TGTGCCAGCAGTTTTCTCAGGGGGCGTCATACGCAGTATTTT. It encodes CASSFLRGRHTQYF.

This clonotype was picked up a small number of times. The chain combines TRBV5-1 with TRBJ2-7; a weak D match, TRBD1 (5 bases). Germline V gene lookup returns CDR1 SGHRS and CDR2 YFSETQ. The CDR3 sequence is 15 residues long. Trimming took 4 bases from V and 5 from J, leaving 19 bases between them. The CDR3 is CASSISWQGNNEQYF. CDR3 coding DNA: TGCGCCAGCAGCATATCCTGGCAGGGCAACAACGAGCAGTACTTC.

This clonotype was seen a handful of times. The chain is built from TRBV7-9 and TRBJ2-1, with D perhaps assigned TRBD1 or TRBD2 (5 bases each). Trimming cost V 1 base and J 3 bases, with 7 bases left between them. The CDR3 runs 14 residues. From germline, CDR1 is SEHNR and CDR2 FQNEAQ (reference sequence). CDR3 nucleotides: TGTGCCAGCAGCTTAGGGGACCACTACAATGAGCAGTTCTTC. It is translated as CASSLGDHYNEQFF.

This clonotype was seen ten or more times. V and J are TRBV4-3 and TRBJ1-2, with D uncertain. CDR1 is LGHNA, CDR2 YSLEER, per germline. V lost 4 bases to trimming and J lost 8 bases, with 14 bases between them. The CDR3 sequence is 13 residues long. Here the CDR3 reads CASSPEGSWGYTF. The CDR3 nucleotides are TGCGCCAGCAGCCCCGAAGGTTCTTGGGGCTACACCTTC.

This clonotype was counted only a few times. This sequence joins TRBV3-1 and TRBJ2-5; tentatively, D is TRBD1 or TRBD2 (5 bases each). This CDR3 is 13 amino acids long. V gave up 3 bases and J gave up 5 bases, with 10 bases separating them. Germline-derived CDR1 and CDR2 are LGHDT and YNNKEL (reference sequence). The CDR3 nucleotides are TGTGCCAGCAGCCAGGTCGAGGGGGAGACCCAGTACTTC. It yields the protein CASSQVEGETQYF.

This clonotype occurred a few times. The V call is TRBV4-3, the J call TRBJ1-5; 8 nucleotides match TRBD1. This CDR3 is 17 amino acids long. The germline gives CDR1 LGHNA, CDR2 YSLEER. The V gene end was trimmed by 3 bases and the J gene end by 6 bases; junction bases not matched to a gene: 13. CDR3 protein: CASSQEITLTGGQPQHF. CDR3 nucleotide sequence: TGCGCCAGCAGCCAGGAGATAACACTCACAGGGGGTCAGCCCCAGCATTTT.

The DNA of the CDR3 is TGTGCCAGCAGCTTAGCAGCGGGAGGGTCAGATACGCAGTATTTT. Encoded protein: CASSLAAGGSDTQYF. This chain connects TRBV7-2 to TRBJ2-3, with TRBD2 matching 10 bases. Per the germline V gene, CDR1 is SGHTA and CDR2 is FQGNSA. The CDR3 is 15 amino acids. The J segment lost 4 bases and the V segment lost 0 bases, leaving 1 base of the junction unmatched. Looking up the rest from reference TRBV7-2 and TRBJ2-3 gives the full variable domain: GAGVSQSPSNKVTEKGKDVELRCDPISGHTALYWYRQSLGQGLEFLIYFQGNSAPDKSGLPSDRFSAERTGGSVSTLTIQRTQQEDSAVYLCASSLAAGGSDTQYFGPGTRLTVL.

The CDR3 coding sequence is TGTGCCAGCAGCTTCCTGACAGCCGGAAACACCATATATTTT. The encoded protein is CASSFLTAGNTIYF. The chain employs TRBV11-2 and TRBJ1-3; D is perhaps TRBD1 (5 bases). The CDR3 is 14 residues long. Germline CDR1 SGHAT, CDR2 FQNNGV. Trimming left V 3 bases short and J 4 bases short, with 10 bases between.

The chain employs TRBV5-1 and TRBJ2-4; TRBD2 aligns across 8 bases. Germline V lookup: CDR1 SGHRS, CDR2 YFSETQ. Losses at the gene ends were 6 bases for V and 0 bases for J; bases not matched to a gene: 2. CDR3 length equals 14 residues. The CDR3 DNA reads as TGCGCCAGCACCGCGGGAGGAGCCAAAAACATTCAGTACTTC. Its translation: CASTAGGAKNIQYF.

The chain carries TRBV19 and TRBJ1-4; D not resolved. CDR1 and CDR2 (germline): LNHDA, SQIVND (reference sequence). The CDR3 runs to 11 residues. V was cut by 10 bases and J by 5 bases, with 8 bases left in between. This CDR3 is CATSMNEKLFF. CDR3 DNA sequence: TGTGCCACCAGTATGAATGAAAAACTGTTTTTT.

This clonotype has just a few counts. The rearrangement links TRBV5-5 to TRBJ2-7; 11 positions agree with TRBD2. The CDR3 has 14 residues. The V segment lost 1 base and the J segment 5 bases; nucleotides outside the gene matches: 2. Germline V lookup: CDR1 SGHKS, CDR2 YYEKEE (reference sequence). CDR3 sequence (DNA): TGTGCCAGCAGCTTGCCGACTAGCGGGAACGAGCAGTACTTC. Encoded protein: CASSLPTSGNEQYF.

The chain has TRBV28 and TRBJ2-5; D is tentatively TRBD1 or TRBD2 (6 bases each). Germline loops: CDR1 MDHEN, CDR2 SYDVKM. The CDR3 is 14 amino acids. Trimming shortened V by 6 bases and J by 1 base, and 12 bases separated the two germline ends. CDR3 coding DNA: TGTGCCAGCAGGGGGGGCGAGGGCCAAGAGACCCAGTACTTC. Protein product: CASRGGEGQETQYF.

This clonotype has a count of ten or more. The J gene is TRBJ1-1, the V gene TRBV7-9; D unresolved. This CDR3 region has 12 residues. Trimming shortened V by 2 bases and J by 11 bases, and 12 bases separated the two germline ends. The germline V gene has CDR1 SEHNR and CDR2 FQNEAQ (reference sequence). Here the CDR3 reads CASSLLTSRAFF. In nucleotides, the CDR3 is TGTGCCAGCAGCTTACTTACTTCTAGGGCTTTCTTT.

This clonotype was counted at least ten times. This chain links TRBV6-2 or TRBV6-3 with TRBJ2-2; unclear D gene. V was trimmed by 1 base and J by 1 base, leaving 1 base between them. Germline loops: CDR1 MNHEY, CDR2 SVGEGT. The CDR3 length is 13 residues. The CDR3 reads CASSYWNTGELFF. The CDR3 coding sequence is TGTGCCAGCAGTTACTGGAACACCGGGGAGCTGTTTTTT.

There are a few counts of this clonotype. The chain is built from TRBV24-1 and TRBJ2-3; 7 bases align to TRBD1. The CDR3 totals 15 residues. Germline V CDR1 and CDR2: KGHDR, SFDVKD. J gave up 1 base and V 5 bases, and 5 bases lay outside the gene matches. For the CDR3, the DNA is TGTGCCACCAGTGTCCGACAGGGAGGCACAGATACGCAGTATTTT. Protein: CATSVRQGGTDTQYF.

This sequence joins TRBV6-1 and TRBJ2-3; D call uncertain. The CDR3 runs 14 residues. With 4 bases removed from V and 2 bases from J, the gap between germline ends came to 10 bases. Per germline, CDR1 MNHNS and CDR2 SASEGT. CDR3 protein: CASSVDGPTDTQYF. Written as DNA, the CDR3 is TGTGCCAGCAGTGTGGACGGACCCACAGATACGCAGTATTTT.

The chain couples TRBV5-5 to TRBJ1-1, with 10 nucleotides matching TRBD1. Looked up from germline, CDR1 is SGHKS and CDR2 is YYEKEE (reference sequence). The V gene end was trimmed by 5 bases and the J gene end by 3 bases; junction bases not matched to a gene: 4. The CDR3 sequence is 14 residues long. The CDR3 loop reads CASSRTGGHTEAFF. The CDR3 nucleotides read TGTGCCAGCAGTCGGACAGGGGGGCACACTGAAGCTTTCTTT. The whole variable domain, remainder taken from reference TRBV5-5 and TRBJ1-1, is DAGVTQSPTHLIKTRGQQVTLRCSPISGHKSVSWYQQVLGQGPQFIFQYYEKEERGRGNFPDRFSARQFPNYSSELNVNALLLGDSALYLCASSRTGGHTEAFFGQGTRLTVV.

This clonotype was seen a few times. This sequence joins TRBV2 and TRBJ1-6; a possible D gene is TRBD1 (6 bases). The CDR3 sequence is 15 residues long. CDR1 and CDR2 (germline): SNHLY, FYNNEI. Trimming removed 8 bases from V and 9 bases from J, with 20 bases in between. The CDR3 reads CASCGVGGVASPLHF. The CDR3 coding sequence is TGTGCCAGCTGCGGGGTTGGGGGCGTAGCTTCACCCCTCCACTTT.

In this sample, this clonotype turned up a few times. The CDR3 spells CASSLAGTVTGELFF. CDR3 nucleotides: TGTGCCAGCAGCTTGGCCGGGACCGTGACCGGGGAGCTGTTTTTT. The chain couples TRBV7-3 to TRBJ2-2, with D possibly being TRBD1 or TRBD2 (5 bases each). Trimming took off 3 bases at V and 5 bases at J, with 13 bases between the two ends. Germline lookup yields CDR1 SGHTA and CDR2 FQGTGA. The CDR3 is 15 amino acids.

There are a few counts of this clonotype. V and J are TRBV20-1 and TRBJ1-5, with D tentatively TRBD1 (6 bases). The CDR3 is 13 residues long. V was clipped by 5 bases and J by 2 bases, with 10 bases between them. Per germline, CDR1 DFQATT and CDR2 SNEGSKA (reference sequence). CDR3 DNA: TGCAGTGCTGAGCCAGGGGGCAATCAGCCCCAGCATTTT. This sequence encodes CSAEPGGNQPQHF.

This chain links TRBV5-1 with TRBJ1-1; 8 positions agree with TRBD1. V was clipped by 0 bases and J by 8 bases; unmatched bases: 3. Germline assignment: CDR1 SGHRS and CDR2 YFSETQ. The CDR3 length is 13 residues. CDR3 loop: CASSLDRGAEAFF. The CDR3 nucleotides are TGCGCCAGCAGCTTGGACAGGGGGGCAGAAGCTTTCTTT.

The table lists this clonotype with a few counts. The chain joins TRBV27 to TRBJ2-1, with 8 bases lining up with TRBD2. Germline loops: CDR1 MNHEY, CDR2 SMNVEV (reference sequence). Germline trimming cut 3 bases from V and 3 bases from J; bases unmatched to any gene: 1. The CDR3 totals 14 residues. The CDR3 nucleotides read TGTGCCAGCAGTTTCCTAGCGGGCTACAATGAGCAGTTCTTC. It translates to CASSFLAGYNEQFF.

The chain joins TRBV9 to TRBJ1-2, with TRBD1 identical over 8 bases. CDR1 SGDLS and CDR2 YYNGEE come from the germline V gene. This CDR3 is built from 14 residues. Germline trimming cut 4 bases from V and 8 bases from J; bases unmatched to any gene: 10. The CDR3, as DNA: TGTGCCAGCAGCCGAAGTTCAGGGGGCTCCGGCTACACCTTC. This translates into CASSRSSGGSGYTF.

This clonotype was counted between two and nine times. The chain employs TRBV7-2 and TRBJ2-5; the match to TRBD1 covers 11 bases. Germline loops: CDR1 SGHTA, CDR2 FQGNSA. V trimming: 3 bases; J trimming: 1 base; junction bases outside the gene matches: 4. The CDR3 has 16 amino acids. The CDR3 reads CASSLGDRGFQETQYF. The CDR3 DNA reads as TGTGCCAGCAGCTTGGGGGACAGGGGGTTCCAAGAGACCCAGTACTTC.

V usage is TRBV5-4 and J usage is TRBJ2-7; TRBD2 matches 9 bases. CDR1 SGHNT and CDR2 YYREEE come from the germline V gene (reference sequence). J lost 0 bases, V lost 1 base, and 5 bases had no gene match. This CDR3 has 16 residues. The CDR3 loop reads CASSLSLAGISYEQYF. The CDR3 region has the DNA TGTGCCAGCAGCTTGTCCCTAGCGGGAATCTCCTACGAGCAGTACTTC.

This clonotype was seen only a few times. The DNA of the CDR3 is TGTGCCAGCAGCTTAGATCTGGGATACGAGCAGTACTTC. Translated: CASSLDLGYEQYF. The J gene is TRBJ2-7, the V gene TRBV7-9; no clear D gene. V lost 1 base, J lost 4 bases, and 8 bases lay in between. Germline lookup yields CDR1 SEHNR and CDR2 FQNEAQ (reference sequence). The CDR3 covers 13 residues.